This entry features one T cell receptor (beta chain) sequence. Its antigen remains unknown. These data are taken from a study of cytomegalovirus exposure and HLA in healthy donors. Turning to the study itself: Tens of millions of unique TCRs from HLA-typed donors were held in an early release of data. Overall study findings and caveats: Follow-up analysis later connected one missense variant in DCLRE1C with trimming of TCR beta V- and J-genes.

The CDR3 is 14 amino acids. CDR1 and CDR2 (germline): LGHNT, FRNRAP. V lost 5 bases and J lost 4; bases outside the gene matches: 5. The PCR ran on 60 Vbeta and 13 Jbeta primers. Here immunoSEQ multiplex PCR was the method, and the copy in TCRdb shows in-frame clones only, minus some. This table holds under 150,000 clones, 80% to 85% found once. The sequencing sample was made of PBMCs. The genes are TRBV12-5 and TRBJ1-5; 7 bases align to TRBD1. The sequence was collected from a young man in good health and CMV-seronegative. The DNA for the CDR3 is TGTGCTAGTGGTCCGGGGACAGAGAATCAGCCCCAGCATTTT. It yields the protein CASGPGTENQPQHF.